This T cell receptor beta chain was documented in a study of T cell responses to AZD1222 COVID-19 vaccine. Study observations and caveats: At baseline, just five to seven AZD1222 recipients tested seropositive.

This clone was seen just once. What it binds is unknown. Sequencing used immunoSEQ multiplex PCR; TCRdb keeps in-frame clones, though not all of them. The data contain about 81,000 clones, approximately 90% of them singletons. The germline V gene has CDR1 MDHEN and CDR2 SYDVKM. Trimming stripped 1 base from V and 5 bases from J, with 11 bases between. This CDR3 spans 14 amino acids. The rearrangement uses TRBV28 and TRBJ2-5, with no clear D. This sequence originates from an adult who received the AZD1222 COVID-19 vaccine. This sample comprised peripheral blood, obtained 28 days after the second AZD1222 dose. CDR3: CASSLSLPDETQYF. The CDR3 nucleotides are TGTGCCAGCAGTTTATCACTGCCCGATGAGACCCAGTACTTC.